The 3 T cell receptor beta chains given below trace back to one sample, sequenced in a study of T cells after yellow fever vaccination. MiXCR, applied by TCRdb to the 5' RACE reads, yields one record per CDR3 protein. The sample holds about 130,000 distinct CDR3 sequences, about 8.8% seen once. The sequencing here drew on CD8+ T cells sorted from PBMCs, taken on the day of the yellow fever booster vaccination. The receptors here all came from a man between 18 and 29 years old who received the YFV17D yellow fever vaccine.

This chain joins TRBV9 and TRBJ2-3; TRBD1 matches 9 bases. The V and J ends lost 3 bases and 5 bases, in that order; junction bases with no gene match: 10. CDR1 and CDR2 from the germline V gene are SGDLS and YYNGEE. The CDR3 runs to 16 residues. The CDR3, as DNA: TGTGCCAGCAGCGGATTACAGGGGGCGCATATAGATACGCAGTATTTT. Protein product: CASSGLQGAHIDTQYF.

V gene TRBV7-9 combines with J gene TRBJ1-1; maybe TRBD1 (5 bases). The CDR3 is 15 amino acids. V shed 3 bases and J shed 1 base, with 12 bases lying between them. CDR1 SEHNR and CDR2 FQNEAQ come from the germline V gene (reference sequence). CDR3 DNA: TGTGCCAGCAGCTTTTTGACAGCGCAGAACACTGAAGCTTTCTTT. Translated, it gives CASSFLTAQNTEAFF.

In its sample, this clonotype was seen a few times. CDR3 protein: CASSPGYYEQYF. The CDR3 DNA sequence: TGTGCCAGCAGTCCGGGCTATTACGAGCAGTACTTC. The rearrangement joins TRBV6-1 to TRBJ2-7; D ambiguous. This CDR3 is 12 amino acids long. The germline gives CDR1 MNHNS, CDR2 SASEGT. V was clipped by 5 bases and J by 4 bases, with 9 bases between them.